Listed below are T cell receptor beta chains from one sample, sequenced in a study of blood T cell repertoires in COVID-19. Profiled with immunoSEQ multiplex PCR; TCRdb holds only in-frame clones, not every one. The table includes tens of thousands of clones, around 93% detected once. Sequenced material: peripheral blood. The source of these receptors is a man aged 45 to 65 with acute or convalescent COVID-19. Each CDR3 is given with its conserved first and last residue. The order of the fields is V gene, J gene, clone size, D gene, CDR3 DNA, CDR3 protein. The D gene is left open where the match is weak. A clone size is listed for some rows: how often the clone was seen (once, few, many), or a class if it is expanded.

>TRBV6-5|TRBJ1-5|.|.
TGTGCCAGCAGCTTACAGGGCGGTCAGCCCCAGCATTTT
CASSLQGGQPQHF
>TRBV30|TRBJ1-6|.|.
TGTGCCTGGGGGTCAGGGGCAGCTTCACCCCTCCACTTT
CAWGSGAASPLHF
>TRBV5-4|TRBJ1-2|.|.
TGTGCCAGCAGCCATCCGGGGGGCGACTATGGCTACACCTTC
CASSHPGGDYGYTF
>TRBV20-1|TRBJ1-5|once|.
TGCAGTGCTAGTCAGGCGGGGTGGGACCGGCATTTT
CSASQAGWDRHF
>TRBV2|TRBJ2-7|.|TRBD2
TGTGCCAGCTCGAGAAGCTCGGGGGGTGAGCAGTACTTC
CASSRSSGGEQYF
>TRBV18|TRBJ1-6|.|TRBD1
TGTGCCAGCTCTTCGGACAGGGGCGATTCACCCCTCCACTTT
CASSSDRGDSPLHF
>TRBV5-1|TRBJ1-1|.|TRBD1
TGCGCCAGCAGCTCCCAGGGGGAAAACACTGAAGCTTTCTTT
CASSSQGENTEAFF
>TRBV11-2|TRBJ2-7|.|TRBD1
TGTGCCAGCAGCTTAAACCCGGGACAGGACTACGAGCAGTACTTC
CASSLNPGQDYEQYF
>TRBV3-1/TRBV3-2|TRBJ1-1|few|.
TGTGCCAGCAGCCAACATGAAACGGGCACTGAAGCTTTCTTT
CASSQHETGTEAFF
>TRBV2|TRBJ1-6|.|.
TGTGCCAGCAGTGAAGCGCGGGGGTTAAATTCACCCCTCCACTTT
CASSEARGLNSPLHF